Shown below are 22 T cell receptor beta chains from a single sample sequenced in a study of cytomegalovirus exposure and HLA in healthy donors. The PCR employed 60 Vbeta primers together with 13 Jbeta primers. Clones were read by immunoSEQ multiplex PCR, and TCRdb kept only the in-frame ones, dropping some. The sample comprises roughly 100,000 clones, roughly four fifths of which are singletons, and about 4.9% rests with the top ten. Source material: PBMCs. The receptors shown here come from a man aged 40-50 years in good health and CMV-seropositive.

V and J are TRBV27 and TRBJ1-2, with D maybe TRBD1 (6 bases). Germline V gives CDR1 MNHEY, CDR2 SMNVEV (reference sequence). V was cut by 5 bases and J by 7 bases, with 17 bases left in between. The CDR3 totals 14 residues. This CDR3 reads CASSPTSGERGYTF. For the CDR3, the DNA is TGTGCCAGCAGTCCCACCTCAGGGGAGCGTGGCTACACCTTC.

V gene TRBV7-3 combines with J gene TRBJ2-3; the D gene is possibly TRBD2 (5 bases). The V and J ends lost 1 base and 0 bases respectively, with 11 bases between them. CDR1 and CDR2 from the germline V gene are SGHTA and FQGTGA. There are 16 residues in the CDR3. CDR3 protein: CASSLMGDTSTDTQYF. The CDR3 nucleotides read TGTGCCAGCAGCTTAATGGGAGATACTAGCACAGATACGCAGTATTTT.

This rearrangement joins TRBV19 to TRBJ1-1, with D possibly TRBD1 on 6 matching bases. The CDR3 spans 14 residues. The V gene lost 6 bases and the J gene lost 2 bases, with 13 bases spanning the gap. CDR1 is LNHDA and CDR2 is SQIVND in the germline V gene (reference sequence). CDR3 sequence (DNA): TGTGCCAGTAGGGAAGGGACATCCAACACTGAAGCTTTCTTT. It yields the protein CASREGTSNTEAFF.

The rearrangement joins TRBV19 to TRBJ1-1, with a possible D match to TRBD1 (6 bases). Germline V gene data show CDR1 as LNHDA and CDR2 as SQIVND (reference sequence). V dropped 2 bases and J dropped 7 bases, with 11 bases sitting between them. This CDR3 region has 13 residues. The DNA for the CDR3 is TGTGCCAGTAGTATATCTGGGGGCTATGAAGCTTTCTTT. Encoded protein: CASSISGGYEAFF.

The chain uses TRBV6-5 and TRBJ2-5; 8 bases are shared with TRBD1. This CDR3 comprises 16 residues. With 2 bases clipped from V and 9 bases from J, the junction kept 14 bases outside the gene matches. Germline V gene lookup returns CDR1 MNHEY and CDR2 SVGAGI. CDR3: CASSYRVGQGGMAQYF. The CDR3, as DNA: TGTGCCAGCAGTTACCGAGTAGGACAGGGTGGGATGGCCCAGTACTTC.

The chain employs TRBV25-1 and TRBJ1-1; D is unresolved. Trimming cost V 1 base and J 5 bases, with 11 bases left between them. CDR1 is MGHDK, CDR2 SYGVNS, per germline. This CDR3 region has 14 residues. In nucleotides, the CDR3 is TGTGCCAGCAGTGAATCCGGACGGGGAACTGAAGCTTTCTTT. The encoded protein is CASSESGRGTEAFF.

This chain connects TRBV5-1 to TRBJ1-4; 8 bases align to TRBD1. Trimming took 2 bases from V and 0 from J; bases not matched to a gene: 6. The CDR3 extends over 17 amino acids. Germline V gene data show CDR1 as SGHRS and CDR2 as YFSETQ. CDR3 bases: TGCGCCAGCAGCTTAGGACAGGGCCTTGCAACTAATGAAAAACTGTTTTTT. It encodes CASSLGQGLATNEKLFF.

This chain uses TRBV11-2 with TRBJ1-4, with D maybe TRBD1 (6 bases). Deletions cut 0 bases from V and 0 bases from J, with 8 bases between. This CDR3 spans 16 amino acids. Germline V gene data show CDR1 as SGHAT and CDR2 as FQNNGV. Here the CDR3 reads CASSLDPGATNEKLFF. CDR3 DNA: TGTGCCAGCAGCTTAGACCCAGGGGCAACTAATGAAAAACTGTTTTTT.

This clone was found a few times. J is TRBJ2-1 and V is TRBV5-6; TRBD2 matches at 8 bases. The ends lost 5 bases at V and 8 bases at J; junction bases unmatched: 15. CDR1 is SGHDT, CDR2 YYEEEE, per germline. The CDR3 sequence is 16 residues long. CDR3 residues: CASSFTGGGSWDEQFF. DNA for the CDR3: TGTGCCAGCAGTTTTACCGGGGGGGGAAGCTGGGATGAGCAGTTCTTC.

This clone was counted once. The V and J genes are TRBV7-2 and TRBJ1-4; no clear D gene. The CDR3 is 14 residues long. Trimming pared 2 bases from V and 7 bases from J, leaving 11 bases between. The V gene's germline CDR1 is SGHTA and CDR2 FQGNSA. CDR3 residues: CASSLILGGEKLFF. The CDR3 nucleotides read TGTGCCAGCAGCTTAATATTGGGAGGTGAAAAACTGTTTTTT.

The chain has TRBV19 and TRBJ2-3; a weak D match, TRBD1 (6 bases). The CDR3 loop spans 15 amino acids. V was cut by 6 bases and J by 1 base, with 14 bases left in between. Germline V CDR1 and CDR2: LNHDA, SQIVND (reference sequence). Here the CDR3 reads CASRSRGKGTDTQYF. CDR3 nucleotides: TGTGCCAGTAGAAGCAGGGGAAAGGGCACAGATACGCAGTATTTT.

The chain recombines TRBV5-1 with TRBJ2-6; D gene unclear. Trimming took off 0 bases at V and 2 bases at J, with 18 bases between the two ends. Germline CDR1 and CDR2: SGHRS and YFSETQ. The CDR3 is 19 residues long. CDR3 loop: CASSLEVAANYPGANVLTF. CDR3 sequence (DNA): TGCGCCAGCAGCTTGGAGGTGGCAGCCAACTACCCTGGGGCCAACGTCCTGACTTTC.

The chain recombines TRBV7-9 with TRBJ1-1, with no clear D. The CDR3 has 15 residues. Germline CDR1 reads SEHNR; CDR2 reads FQNEAQ (reference sequence). Trimming pared 3 bases from V and 0 bases from J, leaving 11 bases between. The CDR3 DNA follows: TGTGCCAGCAGCTTCCAGGCTTACATGAACACTGAAGCTTTCTTT. Translated: CASSFQAYMNTEAFF.

The chain joins TRBV18 to TRBJ1-5; D is possibly TRBD1 (5 bases). The germline V gene has CDR1 KGHSH and CDR2 LQKENI. The CDR3 consists of 13 residues. V lost 10 bases, J lost 3 bases, and 13 bases lay in between. The CDR3 DNA reads TGTGCCACTACCGTGGACATCAATCAGCCCCAGCATTTT. Translating gives CATTVDINQPQHF.

The rearrangement links TRBV19 to TRBJ1-5, with 11 bases aligning to TRBD1. The CDR3 runs 15 residues. CDR1 LNHDA and CDR2 SQIVND come from the germline V gene (reference sequence). V lost 3 bases to trimming and J lost 9 bases; unmatched junction nucleotides: 7. The CDR3 sequence: CASSIVGTGGRPQHF. The CDR3 DNA reads as TGTGCCAGTAGTATCGTCGGGACAGGGGGTAGGCCCCAGCATTTT.

The chain uses TRBV7-7 and TRBJ2-5; perhaps TRBD1 as D (6 bases). In germline, CDR1 is SSHAT, CDR2 FNYEAQ (reference sequence). The V gene lost 5 bases and the J gene lost 4 bases, with 14 bases spanning the gap. The CDR3 has 14 amino acids. CDR3 region: CASSLTGSGETQYF. DNA for the CDR3: TGTGCCAGCAGCCTTACAGGGTCGGGAGAGACCCAGTACTTC.

In the case of this clone: Other nucleotide sequences from this sample produce the same CDR3. J is TRBJ2-3 and V is TRBV4-2; 12 bases agree with TRBD2. CDR1 and CDR2 (germline): LGHNA, YNFKEQ. V dropped 1 base and J dropped 4; count of bases not matched to a gene: 0. This CDR3 spans 15 amino acids. The CDR3 region is CASSQGLAGADTQYF. The DNA for the CDR3 is TGTGCCAGCAGCCAAGGACTAGCGGGGGCAGATACGCAGTATTTT.

V usage is TRBV10-1 and J usage is TRBJ2-1; 8 bases fit TRBD1. Germline CDR1 reads WNHNN; CDR2 reads SYGVQD (reference sequence). The CDR3 is 15 residues long. V dropped 4 bases and J dropped 4; count of bases not matched to a gene: 6. The CDR3 here is CASSVGQGQYNEQFF. The CDR3, as DNA: TGCGCCAGCAGTGTCGGACAGGGCCAATACAATGAGCAGTTCTTC.

V is TRBV6-1 and J is TRBJ2-6; the D gene is possibly TRBD2 (6 bases). The germline V gene encodes CDR1 MNHNS and CDR2 SASEGT. Between the trimmed V and J ends, which lost 7 bases and 2 bases, there was a span of 12 bases. The CDR3 has 15 amino acids. CDR3 nucleotides: TGTGCCAGCACGGGGGTCGAGGCTGGGGCCAACGTCCTGACTTTC. Translated: CASTGVEAGANVLTF.

The chain employs TRBV29-1 and TRBJ2-5, with TRBD2 matching 8 bases. Per the germline V gene, CDR1 is SQVTM and CDR2 is ANQGSEA. The CDR3 is 14 amino acids. The ends lost 6 bases at V and 5 bases at J; junction bases unmatched: 11. CDR3 amino acids: CSVKSGGGIETQYF. DNA of the CDR3: TGCAGCGTCAAAAGCGGGGGCGGGATTGAGACCCAGTACTTC. Combining the CDR3 with reference TRBV29-1 and TRBJ2-5 gives the whole variable domain SAVISQKPSRDICQRGTSLTIQCQVDSQVTMMFWYRQQPGQSLTLIATANQGSEATYESGFVIDKFPISRPNLTFSTLTVSNMSPEDSSIYLCSVKSGGGIETQYFGPGTRLLVL.

The genes are TRBV5-1 and TRBJ1-1, with 7 positions matching TRBD1. Per germline, CDR1 SGHRS and CDR2 YFSETQ. The trim removed 4 bases at V and 0 bases at J, leaving 9 bases unmatched. The CDR3 extends over 16 amino acids. The CDR3 DNA follows: TGCGCCAGCAGCCCCGACAGGGCTAGGATGAACACTGAAGCTTTCTTT. Amino acid sequence: CASSPDRARMNTEAFF.

The CDR3 spells CASSPSTGLETQYF. CDR3 bases: TGTGCCAGCAGTCCCTCGACAGGGTTAGAGACCCAGTACTTC. The V call is TRBV25-1, the J call TRBJ2-5, with TRBD1 matching over 7 bases. Germline CDR1 MGHDK, CDR2 SYGVNS. Trimming took 5 bases from V and 4 from J; bases not matched to a gene: 7. CDR3 length: 14 amino acids.